These 2 T cell receptor beta chains originate from one sample sequenced in a study of PD-1 blockade in classical Hodgkin lymphoma. Sequencing was performed with immunoSEQ multiplex PCR; in TCRdb, only in-frame clones are kept and a portion is missing. The sample includes about 94,000 clones, roughly 89% of them seen just once. Autologous stem cell transplantation was followed by relapse in every patient, and brentuximab vedotin exposure varied. Source: peripheral blood mononuclear cells (PBMCs), taken before the second cycle of nivolumab. The origin of the receptors is a human donor with classical Hodgkin lymphoma.

This sequence joins TRBV19 and TRBJ2-2; no firm D call. CDR1 and CDR2 from the germline V gene are LNHDA and SQIVND (reference sequence). The CDR3 spans 11 residues. The CDR3 bases are TGTGTCACATACAATTTTGGGGAGCTGTTTTTT. This translates into CVTYNFGELFF.

V gene TRBV6-5 combines with J gene TRBJ1-1; possibly TRBD1 for D (5 bases). The CDR3 is 15 amino acids. The V end was cut by 0 bases, the J end by 8 bases, with 16 bases between. Germline assignment: CDR1 MNHEY and CDR2 SVGAGI. CDR3 residues: CASSYSWGGNMEAFF. CDR3 coding DNA: TGTGCCAGCAGTTACTCGTGGGGGGGGAACATGGAAGCTTTCTTT.